A single sample is the source of the 28 T cell receptor beta chains below, sequenced in a study of cytomegalovirus exposure and HLA in healthy donors. PCR was performed using 60 Vbeta and 13 Jbeta primers. Assay: immunoSEQ multiplex PCR; the TCRdb copy retains only in-frame clones and omits some. The table includes around 180,000 clones, around 79% detected once. Sequencing was done on a sample of PBMCs. These receptor sequences come from a woman aged 50 to 60 in good health and CMV-seronegative.

The gene calls are TRBV6-6 and TRBJ2-7; the D gene is possibly TRBD1 (6 bases). Trimming took 2 bases from V and 2 from J, leaving 13 bases between them. In germline, CDR1 is MNHNY, CDR2 SVGAGI (reference sequence). CDR3 length: 15 amino acids. CDR3 nucleotides: TGTGCCAGCAGTTACGCTTTGGCAGGGGCCTACGAGCAGTACTTC. This translates into CASSYALAGAYEQYF.

The chain links TRBV14 to TRBJ2-3; a possible D gene is TRBD1 (6 bases). Trimming left V 3 bases short and J 2 bases short, with 15 bases between. This CDR3 is 16 amino acids long. Germline CDR1 and CDR2: SGHDN and FVKESK. In DNA, the CDR3 is TGTGCCAGCAGCCAGGAACCGGGACAAATCACAGATACGCAGTATTTT. Its translation is CASSQEPGQITDTQYF. Based on the CDR3 plus reference TRBV14 and TRBJ2-3, the full variable domain is EAGVTQFPSHSVIEKGQTVTLRCDPISGHDNLYWYRRVMGKEIKFLLHFVKESKQDESGMPNNRFLAERTGGTYSTLKVQPAELEDSGVYFCASSQEPGQITDTQYFGPGTRLTVL.

This sequence joins TRBV4-2 and TRBJ2-7; 8 positions match TRBD2. The V gene end was trimmed by 1 base and the J gene end by 2 bases; junction bases not matched to a gene: 13. This CDR3 is 18 amino acids long. Germline V gene lookup returns CDR1 LGHNA and CDR2 YNFKEQ. The DNA of the CDR3 is TGTGCCAGCAGCCAAGTTCCAGCGGGAGCTCTGGGAACCTACGAGCAGTACTTC. It is translated as CASSQVPAGALGTYEQYF.

J is TRBJ2-3 and V is TRBV6-4; D is undetermined. Looked up from germline, CDR1 is MRHNA and CDR2 is SNTAGT. The CDR3 extends over 17 amino acids. V gave up 0 bases and J gave up 2 bases, with 15 bases separating them. The CDR3 reads CASSDSTVRINTDTQYF. CDR3 DNA sequence: TGTGCCAGCAGTGACTCGACCGTCAGGATAAACACAGATACGCAGTATTTT.

J is TRBJ2-7 and V is TRBV6-1; D may be TRBD2 (7 bases). V lost 2 bases and J 4 bases, leaving 18 bases between the germline ends. CDR3 length: 16 amino acids. The germline CDR1 and CDR2 sequences are MNHNS and SASEGT. The DNA for the CDR3 is TGTGCCAGCAGTGAATGGGATTGGGGGGGCAATTACGAGCAGTACTTC. Protein product: CASSEWDWGGNYEQYF.

V is TRBV7-2 and J is TRBJ2-7, with a possible D match to TRBD1 (6 bases). Trimming left V 5 bases short and J 2 bases short, with 19 bases between. CDR1 is SGHTA, CDR2 FQGNSA, per germline. The CDR3 totals 16 residues. CDR3 residues: CASSPDRPRGPYEQYF. The CDR3 nucleotides read TGTGCCAGCAGCCCGGACAGACCAAGGGGCCCCTACGAGCAGTACTTC.

The chain carries TRBV5-4 and TRBJ2-3; 7 bases are a match to TRBD1. The CDR3 extends over 15 amino acids. CDR1 SGHNT and CDR2 YYREEE come from the germline V gene (reference sequence). With V trimmed by 1 base and J by 2 bases, 4 bases remained unmatched. As DNA, the CDR3 is TGTGCCAGCAGCTTGCAGGGGGTAGTCACAGATACGCAGTATTTT. This codes for CASSLQGVVTDTQYF.

V usage is TRBV9 and J usage is TRBJ1-2; maybe TRBD1 (6 bases). Germline lookup yields CDR1 SGDLS and CDR2 YYNGEE. With 4 bases removed from V and 4 bases from J, the gap between germline ends came to 14 bases. The CDR3 loop spans 14 amino acids. CDR3 residues: CASSNHRDSYGYTF. The DNA for the CDR3 is TGTGCCAGCAGCAACCACAGGGATTCCTATGGCTACACCTTC.

The gene calls are TRBV18 and TRBJ2-1; TRBD2 aligns across 12 bases. Trimming at V came to 8 bases and at J to 4 bases, leaving 9 bases not matched to a gene. Germline V CDR1 and CDR2: KGHSH, LQKENI. This CDR3 is 16 amino acids long. Here the CDR3 DNA reads TGTGCCAGCCTCAGGACTAGCGGGAATGAGTACAATGAGCAGTTCTTC. Residues: CASLRTSGNEYNEQFF.

The V and J genes are TRBV5-1 and TRBJ2-1, with TRBD2 identical over 8 bases. J lost 1 base, V lost 8 bases, and 11 bases had no gene match. The CDR3 spans 16 residues. CDR1 SGHRS and CDR2 YFSETQ come from the germline V gene. CDR3 sequence (DNA): TGCGCCAGTCAGCCGGGGGGCGGGGGGTCCTACAATGAGCAGTTCTTC. Protein sequence: CASQPGGGGSYNEQFF.

The chain links TRBV19 to TRBJ1-1; D unclear. The CDR3 consists of 14 residues. The germline gives CDR1 LNHDA, CDR2 SQIVND (reference sequence). V dropped 2 bases and J dropped 3 bases, with 10 bases sitting between them. Here the CDR3 DNA reads TGTGCCAGTAGTATAAACACGCGGGACACTGAAGCTTTCTTT. As protein: CASSINTRDTEAFF.

The chain couples TRBV28 to TRBJ1-2; D is possibly TRBD1 (6 bases). V lost 6 bases, J lost 7 bases, and 21 bases lay in between. The CDR3 covers 15 residues. Per germline, CDR1 MDHEN and CDR2 SYDVKM. CDR3 nucleotide sequence: TGTGCCAGCAGCAACAAACTGCTCTGGGGGCTTGGCTACACCTTC. As protein: CASSNKLLWGLGYTF.

This rearrangement joins TRBV2 to TRBJ1-6; a weak D match, TRBD1 (5 bases). Germline loops: CDR1 SNHLY, CDR2 FYNNEI. The V end lost 6 bases, the J end lost 8 bases, and 11 bases lay between the germline ends. The CDR3 extends over 13 amino acids. CDR3 loop: CASRMEQDSPLHF. DNA for the CDR3: TGTGCCAGCAGGATGGAACAGGATTCACCCCTCCACTTT.

This sequence joins TRBV5-4 and TRBJ2-1, with D possibly being TRBD2 (6 bases). The V gene's germline CDR1 is SGHNT and CDR2 YYREEE (reference sequence). Trimming cost V 4 bases and J 0 bases, with 20 bases left between them. The CDR3 has 18 amino acids. The CDR3 region has the DNA TGTGCCAGCAGCGCTACGTTAGGGGCGGGGAGCTCCTACAATGAGCAGTTCTTC. This gives the protein CASSATLGAGSSYNEQFF.

The V gene is TRBV10-3, the J gene TRBJ1-4; no definite D call. Trimming stripped 6 bases from V and 0 bases from J, with 5 bases between. Germline V lookup: CDR1 ENHRY, CDR2 SYGVKD. CDR3 length: 13 amino acids. This CDR3 reads CAISGATNEKLFF. CDR3 DNA sequence: TGTGCCATCAGCGGTGCAACTAATGAAAAACTGTTTTTT.

The gene calls are TRBV11-1 and TRBJ2-5; D is uncertain. V was shortened by 0 bases and J by 5 bases, with 13 bases between the two germline ends. This CDR3 is built from 15 residues. The V gene's germline CDR1 is SGHAT and CDR2 FQDESV (reference sequence). The CDR3 spells CASSLASLVGETQYF. The CDR3 coding sequence is TGTGCCAGCAGCTTAGCTTCGCTAGTCGGGGAGACCCAGTACTTC.

This chain uses TRBV27 with TRBJ2-2; 7 positions match TRBD1. V shed 2 bases, J shed 7 bases, and the junction held 7 bases outside the gene matches. The CDR3 spans 15 residues. Germline loops: CDR1 MNHEY, CDR2 SMNVEV (reference sequence). The CDR3 sequence is CASSLEGAPIGELFF. In nucleotides, the CDR3 is TGTGCCAGCAGTTTAGAGGGGGCGCCGATCGGGGAGCTGTTTTTT.

The CDR3 coding sequence is TGTGCCAGCAGCTTTGGACAGCACTACGAGCAGTACTTC. This translates into CASSFGQHYEQYF. The chain carries TRBV7-8 and TRBJ2-5, with D maybe TRBD1 (6 bases). The J call may not be correct, given that the DNA end is closer to TRBJ2-7. Germline CDR1 SGHVS, CDR2 FQNEAQ. This CDR3 is 13 amino acids long.

This clone showed up just a few times. This sequence joins TRBV6-5 and TRBJ2-3; maybe TRBD2 (7 bases). Germline V gene data show CDR1 as MNHEY and CDR2 as SVGAGI. The CDR3 totals 15 residues. V lost 2 bases, J lost 2 bases, and 11 bases lay in between. As DNA, the CDR3 is TGTGCCAGCAGTTACACGGGGGGCCCCACAGATACGCAGTATTTT. This sequence encodes CASSYTGGPTDTQYF.

This clone was seen just once. The CDR3 nucleotides are TGCGCCAGCAGCCGACAGGGGGCTTCCTACGAGCAGTACTTC. This gives the protein CASSRQGASYEQYF. The chain has TRBV5-1 and TRBJ2-7, with TRBD1 matching 10 bases. This CDR3 region has 14 residues. Germline V gene data show CDR1 as SGHRS and CDR2 as YFSETQ. V shed 4 bases, J shed 1 base, and the junction held 2 bases outside the gene matches.

The chain uses TRBV7-9 and TRBJ2-1, with 8 bases aligning to TRBD1. The junction had 6 bases not matched to a gene; V was cut back by 1 base and J by 7 bases. In germline, CDR1 is SEHNR, CDR2 FQNEAQ (reference sequence). The CDR3 has 15 amino acids. This CDR3 is CASSLVPGGLNEQFF. CDR3 coding DNA: TGTGCCAGCAGCTTAGTTCCAGGGGGCCTAAATGAGCAGTTCTTC.

The genes are TRBV5-1 and TRBJ2-5; weak D call: TRBD2 (5 bases). The J call may be in error: the DNA end matches TRBJ2-7 better. The CDR3 consists of 12 residues. From germline, CDR1 is SGHRS and CDR2 YFSETQ. The CDR3 loop is CASSSLGYEQYF. CDR3 nucleotides: TGCGCCAGCAGCTCACTAGGCTACGAGCAGTACTTC.

The V and J genes are TRBV6-6 and TRBJ1-5; D perhaps matches TRBD1 (5 bases). This CDR3 is built from 16 residues. Germline CDR1 MNHNY, CDR2 SVGAGI (reference sequence). V was clipped by 6 bases and J by 4 bases, with 19 bases between them. As DNA, the CDR3 is TGTGCCAGCAGATCCTCGCTGGGGCAAACAAATCAGCCCCAGCATTTT. Protein: CASRSSLGQTNQPQHF.

V is TRBV19 and J is TRBJ2-7, with a possible D match to TRBD2 (6 bases). The CDR3 has 14 amino acids. Germline loops: CDR1 LNHDA, CDR2 SQIVND (reference sequence). V was shortened by 3 bases and J by 4 bases, with 13 bases between the two germline ends. CDR3 residues: CASSMRREIYEQYF. The CDR3 DNA sequence: TGTGCCAGTAGTATGAGACGGGAGATTTACGAGCAGTACTTC.

The chain links TRBV9 to TRBJ1-3; D gene ambiguous. The V and J ends lost 3 bases and 0 bases respectively, with 10 bases between them. Germline loops: CDR1 SGDLS, CDR2 YYNGEE. This CDR3 spans 15 amino acids. The chain's CDR3 is CASSGVGVSGNTIYF. In DNA form, the CDR3 reads TGTGCCAGCAGCGGGGTCGGGGTCTCTGGAAACACCATATATTTT. Together with reference TRBV9 and TRBJ1-3, the CDR3 gives the full variable domain: DSGVTQTPKHLITATGQRVTLRCSPRSGDLSVYWYQQSLDQGLQFLIQYYNGEERAKGNILERFSAQQFPDLHSELNLSSLELGDSALYFCASSGVGVSGNTIYFGEGSWLTVV.

The rearrangement links TRBV2 to TRBJ2-3; a weak D match, TRBD2 (5 bases). This CDR3 comprises 14 residues. Between the trimmed V and J ends, which lost 6 bases and 3 bases, there was a span of 13 bases. From germline, CDR1 is SNHLY and CDR2 FYNNEI. The CDR3 reads CASSYSGSTDTQYF. In nucleotides, the CDR3 is TGTGCCAGCAGCTACTCGGGGTCTACAGATACGCAGTATTTT.

V usage is TRBV19 and J usage is TRBJ1-5; D possibly corresponds to TRBD1 (5 bases). This CDR3 has 15 residues. Germline lookup yields CDR1 LNHDA and CDR2 SQIVND (reference sequence). Trimming pared 3 bases from V and 0 bases from J, leaving 9 bases between. The CDR3 nucleotides are TGTGCCAGTAGTATTACAGGCTATAGCAATCAGCCCCAGCATTTT. It is translated as CASSITGYSNQPQHF. Variable domain in full (rest from reference TRBV19 and TRBJ1-5): DGGITQSPKYLFRKEGQNVTLSCEQNLNHDAMYWYRQDPGQGLRLIYYSQIVNDFQKGDIAEGYSVSREKKESFPLTVTSAQKNPTAFYLCASSITGYSNQPQHFGDGTRLSIL.

The chain has TRBV27 and TRBJ2-2, with a weak D call TRBD2 (7 bases). Per germline, CDR1 MNHEY and CDR2 SMNVEV (reference sequence). The CDR3 extends over 14 amino acids. Trimming took 3 bases from V and 7 from J, leaving 12 bases between them. The DNA for the CDR3 is TGTGCCAGCAGTTTCGGGGGGCCTGGCGGGGAGCTGTTTTTT. As protein: CASSFGGPGGELFF.